This paragraph reports one T cell receptor beta chain. J was trimmed by 9 bases and V by 10 bases; bases with no gene match: 6. Germline CDR1 SNHLY, CDR2 FYNNEI. The length of the CDR3 is 12 residues. This sample is drawn from a study of blood T cell repertoires in COVID-19. Study information: Donors in the United States, Italy and Spain gave samples during acute or convalescent COVID-19. Sources were T cells, B-cell-depleted T cells, or PBMCs; the material itself was cDNA or gDNA.

Study processing details: Using reference gene primer amplification, nucleated cell counts were estimated. The table came from immunoSEQ multiplex PCR; TCRdb's copy has only in-frame clones and leaves some out. V and J calls and clone size are copied from that table; D and trimming were computed from the DNA. The table lists some 500,000 clones, about 89% of them singletons. Patients in Seattle were enrolled during active infection, then followed longitudinally. This chain uses TRBV2 with TRBJ1-1, with TRBD1 identical over 12 bases. The sequenced sample was peripheral blood. The sequence came from a woman aged 45-65 years with COVID-19, enrolled during active disease. The CDR3 DNA follows: TGTGCCACCCACCGGGACAGGGGGCAAGCTTTCTTT. Translation gives CATHRDRGQAFF. The full variable domain, completed using reference TRBV2 and TRBJ1-1, is EPEVTQTPSHQVTQMGQEVILRCVPISNHLYFYWYRQILGQKVEFLVSFYNNEISEKSEIFDDQFSVERPDGSNFTLKIRSTKLEDSAMYFCATHRDRGQAFFGQGTRLTVV.